This TCR beta chain was observed in a study of tumor-infiltrating lymphocytes in localized non-small cell lung cancer. Study results and limitations: Higher tumor T cell infiltration than in uninvolved lung was supported by TCRbeta sequencing. T-cell fraction did not differ between immunotypes IM1 and IM2. Tumor T-cell fraction was not associated with recurrence-free survival.

To note about this clone: The target antigen is unknown.

Sequencing used immunoSEQ multiplex PCR; TCRdb keeps in-frame clones, though not all of them. Of approximately 13,000 clones listed, 70% to 80% are singletons. Germline CDR1 is SGHRS and CDR2 is YFSETQ. Between the trimmed V and J ends, which lost 0 bases and 2 bases, there was a span of 8 bases. The CDR3 consists of 15 residues. The sequence came from a human donor with non-small cell lung cancer. The chain is built from TRBV5-1 and TRBJ2-2; no clear D. Material for sequencing was lung tumor tissue. CDR3 loop: CASSLGGINTGELFF. Here the CDR3 DNA reads TGCGCCAGCAGCTTGGGGGGTATCAACACCGGGGAGCTGTTTTTT.